What follows are 27 T cell receptor beta chains derived from one specimen sequenced in a study of T cells in Graves' hyperthyroidism and ophthalmopathy. Amplification of TCR beta CDR3 regions used RNA as the template. The HTBI set primed first-round TCR CDR3 RT-PCR. Via MiXCR, TCRdb re-called the multiplex PCR reads, giving one row per CDR3 protein. The sample lists about 520,000 distinct CDR3 sequences, roughly a quarter occurring once. Material: blood. These receptors were obtained from a woman aged 30 to 39 with Graves' ophthalmopathy.

This clonotype was seen at least ten times. V usage is TRBV10-3 and J usage is TRBJ2-5; D gene uncertain. Trimming took 10 bases from V and 1 from J, leaving 13 bases between them. The CDR3 is 13 amino acids. CDR1 is ENHRY and CDR2 is SYGVKD in the germline V gene. CDR3: CATLQAPQETQYF. The DNA of the CDR3 is TGTGCCACTCTCCAGGCTCCCCAAGAGACCCAGTACTTC.

This clonotype was seen repeatedly, ten times or more. The DNA for the CDR3 is TGTGCCAGCAGTTTAATGGCGGCGGGCACTGAAGCTTTCTTT. As protein: CASSLMAAGTEAFF. The chain employs TRBV12-3 or TRBV12-4 and TRBJ1-1; the D is unclear. The CDR3 runs to 14 residues. Trimming took off 2 bases at V and 4 bases at J, with 11 bases between the two ends.

This clonotype has ten or more counts. This chain links TRBV28 with TRBJ1-2; possibly TRBD1 for D (6 bases). Germline values: CDR1 MDHEN, CDR2 SYDVKM. Trimming stripped 4 bases from V and 6 bases from J, with 9 bases between. The CDR3 covers 12 residues. The CDR3 here is CASSSDRHGYTF. For the CDR3, the DNA is TGTGCCAGCAGTTCCGACAGGCATGGCTACACCTTC.

This clonotype was observed many times. The chain carries TRBV29-1 and TRBJ1-2; maybe TRBD1 (6 bases). V was clipped by 4 bases and J by 5 bases, with 17 bases between them. The CDR3 sequence is 14 residues long. Germline CDR1 and CDR2: SQVTM and ANQGSEA. The CDR3 bases are TGCAGCGTTGCGGGGGCGGATGAGGCTTATGGCTACACCTTC. Translating gives CSVAGADEAYGYTF.

The J gene is TRBJ2-5, the V gene TRBV6-5, with D maybe TRBD2 (6 bases). V gave up 0 bases and J gave up 3 bases, with 8 bases separating them. Germline CDR1 is MNHEY and CDR2 is SVGAGI. The CDR3 covers 14 residues. CDR3 loop: CASSYSSGKETQYF. For the CDR3, the DNA is TGTGCCAGCAGTTACTCTAGCGGAAAAGAGACCCAGTACTTC.

This clonotype was counted many times. The chain links TRBV6-5 to TRBJ1-3; D is possibly TRBD1 (5 bases). Trimming took 0 bases from V and 1 from J, leaving 10 bases between them. The germline CDR1 and CDR2 sequences are MNHEY and SVGAGI. This CDR3 has 16 residues. CDR3 in amino acids: CASSYSLQESGNTIYF. The CDR3 nucleotides read TGTGCCAGCAGTTACTCGCTACAGGAATCTGGAAACACCATATATTTT.

V gene TRBV6-2 or TRBV6-3 combines with J gene TRBJ2-5; no definite D call. The CDR3 spans 13 residues. V gave up 8 bases and J gave up 5 bases, with 15 bases separating them. Looked up from germline, CDR1 is MNHEY and CDR2 is SVGEGT. This CDR3 reads CASCASMGETQYF. The CDR3 nucleotides are TGTGCCAGCTGCGCGTCGATGGGGGAGACCCAGTACTTC.

This clonotype was counted at least ten times. J is TRBJ1-2 and V is TRBV7-8; no definite D call. The V gene lost 1 base and the J gene lost 2 bases, with 2 bases spanning the gap. Germline V gene sequence: CDR1 SGHVS, CDR2 FQNEAQ. CDR3 length: 12 amino acids. CDR3 sequence reads: CASSLDNYGYTF. The CDR3 coding sequence is TGTGCCAGCAGCTTAGACAACTATGGCTACACCTTC.

This clonotype was recorded at least ten times. This chain connects TRBV24-1 to TRBJ1-5, with 9 positions matching TRBD1. CDR3 length: 14 amino acids. J was trimmed by 6 bases and V by 4 bases; bases with no gene match: 3. CDR1 is KGHDR, CDR2 SFDVKD, per germline. The CDR3 here is CATSDPTGGQPQHF. The CDR3 bases are TGTGCCACCAGTGACCCGACAGGGGGTCAGCCCCAGCATTTT.

This clonotype has a count of ten or more. The rearrangement uses TRBV27 and TRBJ1-2; D gene ambiguous. Trimming shortened V by 2 bases and J by 1 base, and 8 bases separated the two germline ends. Germline V lookup: CDR1 MNHEY, CDR2 SMNVEV (reference sequence). The CDR3 is 14 residues long. This CDR3 reads CASSLASNNYGYTF. The CDR3 bases are TGTGCCAGCAGTTTAGCCAGCAATAACTATGGCTACACCTTC.

This chain uses TRBV20-1 with TRBJ1-1; D might be TRBD1 (6 bases). The germline V gene encodes CDR1 DFQATT and CDR2 SNEGSKA (reference sequence). The CDR3 spans 14 residues. Trimming removed 3 bases at V and 5 bases at J, with 16 bases between. As DNA, the CDR3 is TGCAGTGCTAGTAGACGGGGGCGAGGGACTGAAGCTTTCTTT. This translates into CSASRRGRGTEAFF.

This clonotype was counted many times. The V gene is TRBV7-8, the J gene TRBJ2-5; tentative D call: TRBD1 (6 bases). V shed 5 bases and J shed 2 bases, with 12 bases lying between them. The CDR3 extends over 14 amino acids. From germline, CDR1 is SGHVS and CDR2 FQNEAQ. Here the CDR3 DNA reads TGTGCCAGCAGCCTCGGACAGCCACAAGAGACCCAGTACTTC. Amino acids: CASSLGQPQETQYF. Full variable domain (missing parts from reference TRBV7-8 and TRBJ2-5): GAGVSQSPRYKVAKRGQDVALRCDPISGHVSLFWYQQALGQGPEFLTYFQNEAQLDKSGLPSDRFFAERPEGSVSTLKIQRTQQEDSAVYLCASSLGQPQETQYFGPGTRLLVL.

This clonotype has at least ten counts. The V and J genes are TRBV15 and TRBJ1-1; 7 nucleotides match TRBD1. Germline assignment: CDR1 LNHNV and CDR2 YYDKDF (reference sequence). Trimming took 5 bases from V and 6 from J; bases not matched to a gene: 9. The CDR3 sequence is 14 residues long. This CDR3 reads CATSRTGRSAEAFF. CDR3 nucleotide sequence: TGTGCCACCAGCCGGACAGGACGGTCCGCTGAAGCTTTCTTT.

This clonotype has a handful of counts. This chain links TRBV18 with TRBJ2-1, with D maybe TRBD1 (5 bases). CDR3 size: 16 residues. V shed 2 bases and J shed 4 bases, with 15 bases lying between them. Germline-derived CDR1 and CDR2 are KGHSH and LQKENI. CDR3 protein: CASSPSQGGVYNEQFF. DNA of the CDR3: TGTGCCAGCTCACCATCGCAGGGTGGGGTTTACAATGAGCAGTTCTTC.

This clonotype was recorded at least ten times. This sequence joins TRBV3-1 and TRBJ1-2; D remains ambiguous. CDR1 LGHDT and CDR2 YNNKEL come from the germline V gene (reference sequence). The CDR3 consists of 14 residues. V was pared by 5 bases and J by 8 bases, with 18 bases between. In nucleotides, the CDR3 is TGTGCCAGCAGCTCGGGAGTGGTAGGAAGGGGCTACACCTTC. Translated: CASSSGVVGRGYTF.

This clonotype was picked up many times. The chain couples TRBV19 to TRBJ1-1; TRBD1 might be the D (5 bases). This CDR3 is 14 amino acids long. Germline V lookup: CDR1 LNHDA, CDR2 SQIVND (reference sequence). V was cut by 5 bases and J by 0 bases, with 10 bases left in between. CDR3 protein: CASSADSMNTEAFF. CDR3 DNA sequence: TGTGCCAGTAGTGCCGACAGCATGAACACTGAAGCTTTCTTT.

This clonotype was counted only a few times. V gene TRBV5-1 combines with J gene TRBJ2-5; D is unclear. CDR3 length: 14 residues. Germline V gives CDR1 SGHRS, CDR2 YFSETQ. Trimming took 3 bases from V and 5 from J, leaving 14 bases between them. DNA of the CDR3: TGCGCCAGCAGCTCTCTGACTTACGGGGAGACCCAGTACTTC. It is translated as CASSSLTYGETQYF.

The rearrangement joins TRBV6-1 to TRBJ1-2, with D uncertain. Germline V gives CDR1 MNHNS, CDR2 SASEGT. V lost 6 bases and J 8 bases, leaving 19 bases between the germline ends. CDR3 length: 14 amino acids. CDR3 region: CASSPVEFVSGYTF. The CDR3 region has the DNA TGTGCCAGCAGCCCCGTTGAGTTCGTCTCGGGCTACACCTTC.

The V call is TRBV6-2 or TRBV6-3, the J call TRBJ1-5; D not certain. V dropped 6 bases and J dropped 2 bases, with 17 bases sitting between them. The CDR3 has 16 residues. CDR1 MNHEY and CDR2 SVGEGT come from the germline V gene. CDR3 residues: CASRQREIGGNQPQHF. The CDR3 bases are TGTGCCAGCAGGCAAAGGGAAATTGGAGGCAATCAGCCCCAGCATTTT.

This chain connects TRBV19 to TRBJ1-1; D gene ambiguous. Germline CDR1 reads LNHDA; CDR2 reads SQIVND (reference sequence). CDR3 length: 15 amino acids. Trimming removed 6 bases from V and 3 bases from J, with 17 bases in between. The CDR3 reads CASRAWLTQDTEAFF. In DNA form, the CDR3 reads TGTGCCAGTAGGGCTTGGCTCACCCAAGACACTGAAGCTTTCTTT.

This clonotype came up a few times. The chain carries TRBV28 and TRBJ2-7, with a possible D match to TRBD2 (6 bases). This CDR3 contains 16 residues. Germline V gene lookup returns CDR1 MDHEN and CDR2 SYDVKM. Trimming removed 4 bases at V and 3 bases at J, with 19 bases between. CDR3 sequence: CASSSRTRRGVYEQYF. CDR3 nucleotides: TGTGCCAGCAGTTCCCGAACGAGGCGGGGTGTCTACGAGCAGTACTTC.

There are many counts of this clonotype. The chain has TRBV20-1 and TRBJ1-1, with D hard to call. Trimming left V 4 bases short and J 8 bases short, with 14 bases between. CDR1 is DFQATT, CDR2 SNEGSKA, per germline (reference sequence). The CDR3 has 12 amino acids. Here the CDR3 reads CSATDLSREAFF. The CDR3 nucleotides read TGCAGTGCTACAGACCTATCCAGAGAAGCTTTCTTT.

The genes are TRBV27 and TRBJ1-1, with D unresolved. The CDR3 is made up of 11 amino acids. Germline assignment: CDR1 MNHEY and CDR2 SMNVEV (reference sequence). V shed 8 bases and J shed 4 bases, with 8 bases lying between them. The CDR3 here is CASDSGTEAFF. CDR3 DNA sequence: TGTGCCAGCGACTCGGGCACTGAAGCTTTCTTT.

The chain combines TRBV13 with TRBJ2-5; the match to TRBD1 covers 8 bases. J was trimmed by 4 bases and V by 6 bases; bases with no gene match: 7. This CDR3 has 14 amino acids. CDR1 is PRHDT and CDR2 is FYEKMQ in the germline V gene (reference sequence). The CDR3 is CASSSSGQGETQYF. CDR3 bases: TGTGCCAGCAGTTCCTCCGGACAGGGAGAGACCCAGTACTTC.

This clonotype was picked up a small number of times. The chain recombines TRBV7-8 with TRBJ2-7; no clear D gene. Germline loops: CDR1 SGHVS, CDR2 FQNEAQ. The CDR3 covers 15 residues. Between the trimmed V and J ends, which lost 5 bases and 0 bases, there was a span of 14 bases. The CDR3 protein is CASSVGQSPSYEQYF. In nucleotides, the CDR3 is TGTGCCAGCAGCGTAGGGCAGTCCCCCTCCTACGAGCAGTACTTC.

This clonotype was counted many times. This chain connects TRBV6-5 to TRBJ2-7; D possibly uses TRBD1 or TRBD2 (5 bases each). Trimming shortened V by 6 bases and J by 3 bases, and 27 bases separated the two germline ends. Germline assignment: CDR1 MNHEY and CDR2 SVGAGI. The CDR3 extends over 18 amino acids. CDR3 sequence: CASSRYRGAKTSGYEQYF. The CDR3, as DNA: TGTGCCAGCAGCCGCTACCGGGGCGCTAAAACGAGCGGCTACGAGCAGTACTTC.

At least ten counts were recorded for this clonotype. A junction boundary mismatches the germline segment, possibly from a read error. The rearrangement joins TRBV12-3 or TRBV12-4 to TRBJ1-2; no definite D call. The CDR3 has 14 residues. CDR3 loop: CASNFGRRVYGHTF. DNA of the CDR3: TGTGCCAGCAACTTCGGTAGGCGAGTCTATGGCCACACCTTC.